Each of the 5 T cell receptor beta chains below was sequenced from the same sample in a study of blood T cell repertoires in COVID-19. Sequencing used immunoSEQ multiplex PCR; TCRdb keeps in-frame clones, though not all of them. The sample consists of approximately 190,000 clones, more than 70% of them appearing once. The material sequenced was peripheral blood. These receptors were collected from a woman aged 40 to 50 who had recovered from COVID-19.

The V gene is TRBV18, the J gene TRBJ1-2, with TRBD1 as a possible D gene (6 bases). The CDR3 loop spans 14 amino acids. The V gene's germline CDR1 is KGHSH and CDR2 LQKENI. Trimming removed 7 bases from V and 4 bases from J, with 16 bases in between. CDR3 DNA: TGTGCCAGCTTCGAGGGGGGGAACCTCTATGGCTACACCTTC. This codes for CASFEGGNLYGYTF.

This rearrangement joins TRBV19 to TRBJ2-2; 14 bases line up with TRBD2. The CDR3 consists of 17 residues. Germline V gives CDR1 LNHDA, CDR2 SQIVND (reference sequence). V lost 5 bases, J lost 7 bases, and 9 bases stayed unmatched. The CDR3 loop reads CASSPGTSGSRGGELFF. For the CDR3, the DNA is TGTGCCAGTAGTCCCGGGACTAGCGGGAGTCGGGGCGGGGAGCTGTTTTTT.

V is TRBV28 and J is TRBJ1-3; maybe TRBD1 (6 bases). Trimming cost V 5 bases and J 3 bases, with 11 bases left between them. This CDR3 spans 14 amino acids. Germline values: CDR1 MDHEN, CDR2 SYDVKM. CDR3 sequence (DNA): TGTGCCAGCAGTAAACAGGGATATGGAAACACCATATATTTT. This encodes CASSKQGYGNTIYF.

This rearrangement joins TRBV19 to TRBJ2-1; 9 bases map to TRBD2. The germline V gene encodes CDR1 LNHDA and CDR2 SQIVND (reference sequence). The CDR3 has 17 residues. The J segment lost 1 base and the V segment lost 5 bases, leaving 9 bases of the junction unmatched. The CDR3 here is CASSLSTSGLSYNEQFF. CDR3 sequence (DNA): TGTGCCAGTAGTTTATCGACTAGCGGTCTATCCTACAATGAGCAGTTCTTC.

CDR3 region: CASSLSTGPGNTIYF. In DNA form, the CDR3 reads TGTGCCAGCAGCTTATCGACAGGGCCTGGAAACACCATATATTTT. The chain is built from TRBV7-7 and TRBJ1-3; 7 bases align to TRBD1. This CDR3 region has 15 residues. Germline V gene lookup returns CDR1 SSHAT and CDR2 FNYEAQ (reference sequence). J lost 2 bases, V lost 2 bases, and 3 bases had no gene match.